This T cell receptor (beta chain) appears in the sequencing data of a study of identical twins. The study's findings and limits: The study based its conclusions on cross-sectional statistical analysis and did not follow the same donors.

Healthy Caucasians supplied all donations. In regard to this clonotype: Its antigen is currently unknown.

Template switching added a universal primer site; cDNA carried unique molecular identifiers. TCRdb fed the 5' RACE reads into MiXCR, producing one record per CDR3 protein. Of 230,000 or so distinct CDR3 sequences in the sample, about 8.9% were seen once. The CDR3 loop spans 17 amino acids. The V end was cut by 7 bases, the J end by 5 bases, with 25 bases between. From germline, CDR1 is SGHDT and CDR2 YYEEEE. These data are also associated with another study on yellow fever vaccine responses in identical twins.

The sequence was collected from a woman younger than 30 in good health. Sequencing was done on a sample of CD8+ T cells sorted from blood. The J gene is TRBJ2-1, the V gene TRBV5-6, with D perhaps matching TRBD2 (6 bases). In nucleotides, the CDR3 is TGTGCCAGCCAATTGGGAGCGGACTACCTGAGAAACAATGAGCAGTTCTTC. The encoded protein is CASQLGADYLRNNEQFF.